The rows below give T cell receptor beta chains drawn from one sample of a study of T cells in localized non-small cell lung cancer. The method was immunoSEQ multiplex PCR; TCRdb's version includes in-frame clones alone and lacks a portion of them. The data show tens of thousands of clones, approximately 81% seen once. Specimen: PBMCs, collected before any cancer treatment. Receptors were obtained from a woman aged 40-75 years with stage II squamous cell lung carcinoma. Both conserved end residues are part of each CDR3. The D gene is left open where the match is weak. Rows may omit the clone size; those that give it use once, few, many or a size class.

V	D	J	size	CDR3	DNA
TRBV27	-	TRBJ2-1	-	CASSFRPQALNNEQFF	TGTGCCAGCAGTTTTCGACCACAAGCCCTGAACAATGAGCAGTTCTTC
TRBV5-4	TRBD2	TRBJ2-2	-	CASSLSLAGGTGELFF	TGTGCCAGCAGCTTGTCACTAGCGGGAGGGACCGGGGAGCTGTTTTTT
TRBV5-4	-	TRBJ2-7	-	CASSLMRGGGREQYF	TGTGCCAGCAGCTTGATGCGGGGCGGAGGGCGCGAGCAGTACTTC
TRBV9	-	TRBJ2-7	-	CASSVANTATYEQYF	TGTGCCAGCAGCGTAGCTAACACGGCCACCTACGAGCAGTACTTC
TRBV11-2	TRBD1	TRBJ1-1	-	CASRQGDATEAFF	TGTGCCAGCAGACAGGGGGACGCCACTGAAGCTTTCTTT
TRBV5-1	-	TRBJ2-1	-	CASSLGGSKGNEQFF	TGCGCCAGCAGCTTGGGGGGGTCGAAGGGTAATGAGCAGTTCTTC
TRBV28	TRBD1	TRBJ2-1	once	CASSSTGRNEQFF	TGTGCCAGCAGTTCGACAGGGCGGAATGAGCAGTTCTTC
TRBV4-2	TRBD2	TRBJ2-1	-	CASSYPSGRPTYNEQFF	TGTGCCAGCAGCTACCCGAGCGGGAGGCCTACCTACAATGAGCAGTTCTTC
TRBV19	TRBD1	TRBJ1-5	-	CASSPPIGQGAWSNQPQHF	TGTGCCAGTAGCCCCCCGATTGGACAGGGGGCTTGGAGCAATCAGCCCCAGCATTTT
TRBV6-4	-	TRBJ2-1	-	CASSDGWGNEQFF	TGTGCCAGCAGTGACGGGTGGGGGAATGAGCAGTTCTTC
TRBV6-6	-	TRBJ2-7	few	CASSSLKGGKASEQYF	TGTGCCAGCAGCTCCCTCAAGGGGGGTAAAGCGAGCGAGCAGTACTTC
TRBV19	-	TRBJ1-1	-	CASSIDPWVRTEAFF	TGTGCCAGTAGTATAGATCCATGGGTGAGAACTGAAGCTTTCTTT
TRBV10-3	-	TRBJ1-3	-	CAISEGQGNTIYF	TGTGCCATCAGTGAAGGGCAAGGAAACACCATATATTTT
TRBV5-6	TRBD2	TRBJ2-2	once	CASSLGVVRGRVSTGELFF	TGTGCCAGCAGCTTGGGTGTGGTGCGCGGGAGAGTTAGCACCGGGGAGCTGTTTTTT
TRBV4-2	-	TRBJ2-3	once	CASSHLRALEGDTQYF	TGTGCCAGCAGCCACCTCCGGGCCCTCGAAGGGGATACGCAGTATTTT
TRBV25-1	-	TRBJ1-1	-	CASQSGGRTEAFF	TGTGCCAGCCAAAGCGGGGGGCGGACTGAAGCTTTCTTT
TRBV29-1	-	TRBJ2-1	-	CSVEGWGHIYNEQFF	TGCAGCGTAGAAGGTTGGGGCCATATCTACAATGAGCAGTTCTTC
TRBV19	-	TRBJ1-2	-	CASRLWTADGYTF	TGTGCCAGCCGCCTATGGACGGCTGATGGCTACACCTTC
TRBV7-2	-	TRBJ2-3	-	CASSLAVQSRSRDTQYF	TGTGCCAGCAGCTTAGCGGTTCAATCCCGGAGTAGGGATACGCAGTATTTT
TRBV2	TRBD1	TRBJ1-2	-	CASSRTGYGYTF	TGTGCCAGCAGTCGGACAGGGTATGGCTACACCTTC
TRBV27	TRBD2	TRBJ2-7	few	CASRTGTSLYEQYF	TGTGCCAGCAGGACCGGGACTAGCCTCTACGAGCAGTACTTC
TRBV11-2	TRBD2	TRBJ2-3	-	CASSLDSGFTDTQYF	TGTGCCAGCAGCTTGGATAGCGGGTTCACAGATACGCAGTATTTT
TRBV6-1	-	TRBJ2-2	-	CASRDSAGGELFF	TGTGCCAGCAGGGACTCCGCGGGCGGGGAGCTGTTTTTT
TRBV7-3	-	TRBJ1-1	-	CASSLTKGTEAFF	TGTGCCAGCAGCTTAACGAAGGGTACTGAAGCTTTCTTT
TRBV6-5	-	TRBJ2-1	medium-sized	CASAKGGNEQFF	TGTGCCAGCGCTAAAGGAGGCAATGAGCAGTTCTTC
TRBV11-2	-	TRBJ2-2	-	CASSLDRTGELFF	TGTGCCAGCAGCTTAGATAGGACCGGGGAGCTGTTTTTT
TRBV11-3	-	TRBJ1-3	-	CASSPRGQAGNTIYF	TGTGCCAGCAGCCCTCGGGGCCAGGCCGGAAACACCATATATTTT
TRBV7-9	TRBD1	TRBJ1-1	-	CASSLGQGAGAFF	TGTGCCAGCAGCTTAGGACAGGGGGCAGGTGCTTTCTTT
TRBV6-5	-	TRBJ1-2	-	CASRHRAAGYTF	TGTGCCAGCAGGCACAGGGCGGCTGGCTACACCTTC
TRBV7-8	-	TRBJ2-7	-	CASSPQGRSSYEQYF	TGTGCCAGCAGCCCCCAGGGACGTTCCTCCTACGAGCAGTACTTC
TRBV11-2	TRBD2	TRBJ2-2	-	CASSPGTSGSAGELFF	TGTGCCAGCAGCCCAGGGACTAGCGGGAGCGCCGGGGAGCTGTTTTTT